The present TCR beta chain was sequenced within a study of T-cell reconstitution after alpha-beta-depleted transplantation in children. Findings of the study overall: Expanded graft clones numbering several hundred reportedly gave rise to alpha-beta T cells about two months after transplant. The authors attributed T-cell counts and diversity one year after transplant mostly to newly produced T cells. It was surviving recipient T cells and thymic progenitors that gave some patients high TCRbeta diversity at day 60.

CDR1 and CDR2 (germline): SGHRS, YFSETQ. CDR3 length equals 14 residues. The ends were cut back, 0 bases at V and 5 bases at J, with 11 bases in the middle. A note on this clonotype: The antigen is unknown.

It was with unique molecular identifiers that the TCRbeta library was prepared. MiXCR, run by TCRdb on the PCR reads, gives a single entry per CDR3 protein. The sample carries some 200,000 distinct CDR3 sequences, approximately 8% recorded once. The chain is built from TRBV5-1 and TRBJ1-2; D call uncertain. The sample consisted of PBMCs, mostly from graft donor cells, taken 360 days after TCRalphabeta/CD19-depleted stem cell transplant. The receptor was derived from a male patient aged 2-10 years who had a stem cell transplant for acute myeloid leukemia, so the T cells may come from the graft donor. The CDR3 sequence is CASSLAPDYYGYTF. The CDR3 nucleotides are TGCGCCAGCAGCTTGGCGCCAGACTATTATGGCTACACCTTC. The variable domain in full, with the rest retrieved from reference TRBV5-1 and TRBJ1-2, is KAGVTQTPRYLIKTRGQQVTLSCSPISGHRSVSWYQQTPGQGLQFLFEYFSETQRNKGNFPGRFSGRQFSNSRSEMNVSTLELGDSALYLCASSLAPDYYGYTFGSGTRLTVV.